This is a list of T cell receptor beta chains from one sample in a study of blood T cell repertoires in COVID-19. This table comes from immunoSEQ multiplex PCR, and its TCRdb copy is limited to in-frame clones, with some not included. The data contain 150,000 or so clones, over 60% of them singletons. The specimen was peripheral blood. These receptors were obtained from an older man with acute or convalescent COVID-19. Both conserved end residues are trimmed from each CDR3. Some rows mark clone size as missing; the rest say once, few, many or name a class of expanded clone.

V,size,CDR3
TRBV5-4,.,ASSFTGQVTEAF
TRBV4-2,.,ASSQDTSGSSYEQY
TRBV10-3,.,AISGGQGPVEQY
TRBV5-8,.,ASSFTGGSYNSPLH
TRBV19,.,ASSWGDTEAF
TRBV6-6,.,ASSAQGQQGYT
TRBV7-8,.,ASSLAFRRATSNQPQH
TRBV6-5,.,ASTNDRSETQY
TRBV11-2,.,ASSLHRGNSPLH
TRBV27,few,ASSRAGTGTLLNYGYT
TRBV11-3,once,ASSFSGLAAQETQY
TRBV18,.,ASSLGQPATNEKLF
TRBV6-2/TRBV6-3,.,ASSYLRGNEAF
TRBV27,.,ASSLEPGRANYGYT
TRBV9,few,ASSARTGLEEKLF
TRBV6-6,.,ATTPTGINTEAF
TRBV19,.,ASRAGWNTGELF
TRBV6-5,.,ASIRGGSQPQH
TRBV18,few,ASSPPNLVGTSGGAYNEQF
TRBV21-1,.,ASSKNAGGTSGTGELF
TRBV11-2,.,ASSSSLHQETQY
TRBV5-1,.,ASSLDGNQGYT
TRBV24-1,.,ATSPGTDTDTQY
TRBV4-1,.,ASSQGTRGELF
TRBV7-2,.,ASSLVGNEKLF
TRBV29-1,.,SVGTSQETQY
TRBV7-2,.,ASSLFQDSPLH
TRBV7-9,.,ASSSIGWGVGRSTEAF
TRBV4-1,few,ASSQVNRDTDTQY
TRBV10-1,.,ASSGSVGQGNTGELF
TRBV19,.,ASSSRDRGDYNEQF
TRBV15,once,ATSRVASGGTGLTETQY
TRBV29-1,many,SVEAGGRSYNEQF
TRBV12-3/TRBV12-4,.,ASSFRQGHEQY
TRBV6-5,.,ASRGSGNTIY
TRBV5-4,.,ASSLPGIHTEAF
TRBV15,.,ATSRRGGNTEAF
TRBV19,once,ASSGTAPNQPQH
TRBV7-6,.,ASSLVLPGVSGNTIY
TRBV4-1,.,ASSQDLNAAGYT
TRBV29-1,few,SVVLTGGYGYT
TRBV5-4,.,ASSWDKGTDTQY
TRBV6-5,.,ASSYRDRGKEAF
TRBV30,.,AWSVLTGGPGYGYT
TRBV30,.,AWSEGLGQPY
TRBV5-4,few,ASSFSQGLDTEAF
TRBV13,.,ASSPRLAGSSYEQY
TRBV3-1/TRBV3-2,.,ASSLGRLDTQY
TRBV21-1,.,ASSPEGVNEKLF
TRBV7-9,.,ASSPNRGRLDEKLF
TRBV9,.,ASSVGGLSYEQY
TRBV4-3,.,ASSQDLRRGAGGEQY